Listed below are T cell receptor beta chains from one sample, sequenced in a study of shared clonotypes between healthy human individuals. Clones were sequenced by immunoSEQ multiplex PCR, and TCRdb holds only the in-frame ones, with some missing. The sample lists roughly 2.1 million clones; roughly 91% were seen once. Material: naive CD8+ T cells from PBMCs. The source of these receptors is a man between 18 and 29 years old in good health. Some clones in this sample may be carry-over from other donors' samples. The CDR3 runs from the conserved cysteine through the conserved F or W. D genes are given only for firm matches. The size entry is marked missing in some rows and otherwise reads once, few, many or a size class.

>-|TRBV6-1|-|TRBJ1-5
TGTGCCAGCAGTGAGTACATTAATCAGCCCCAGCATTTT
CASSEYINQPQHF
>once|TRBV7-3|TRBD2|TRBJ2-1
TGTGCCAGCAGCGCCGGGACTAGCGGGACCAATGAGCAGTTCTTC
CASSAGTSGTNEQFF
>-|TRBV7-2|TRBD1|TRBJ1-6
TGTGCCAGCAGCTCCGACAGGGGGCGCGTTTATAATTCACCCCTCCACTTT
CASSSDRGRVYNSPLHF
>-|TRBV11-2|TRBD2|TRBJ2-3
TGTGCCAGCAGCTTACAGAGACTAGCGGGAGGGCGTGATACGCAGTATTTT
CASSLQRLAGGRDTQYF
>-|TRBV13|TRBD1|TRBJ2-3
TGTGCCAGCAGCTCCCGTAGAGAGACAGGGGGTAAAGATACGCAGTATTTT
CASSSRRETGGKDTQYF
>-|TRBV27|-|TRBJ1-1
TGTGCCAGCAGTTTATCCCGGGGATCCACTGAAGCTTTCTTT
CASSLSRGSTEAFF
>-|TRBV2|TRBD1|TRBJ2-7
TGTGCCAGCACTCACGGGACAGGGACCTACGAGCAGTACTTC
CASTHGTGTYEQYF
>-|TRBV6-1|TRBD2|TRBJ2-5
TGTGCCAGCAGTGAATGGGCGGGAGTGGAGACCCAGTACTTC
CASSEWAGVETQYF
>-|TRBV5-4|-|TRBJ2-7
TGTGCCAGCAGCTTGCATCAGGGTGGAGTGGGGGGCTACGAGCAGTACTTC
CASSLHQGGVGGYEQYF
>-|TRBV13|-|TRBJ1-2
TGTGCCAGCAGCGACCTTACAACCGGCTCAGCTAACTATGGCTACACCTTC
CASSDLTTGSANYGYTF
>-|TRBV2|-|TRBJ2-5
TGTGCCAGCAGTGAGGCTAGCACAGAGTACCAAGAGACCCAGTACTTC
CASSEASTEYQETQYF
>-|TRBV14|-|TRBJ1-2
TGTGCCAGCAGCCAAGAGGCAGGGTATGGCTACACCTTC
CASSQEAGYGYTF
>-|TRBV4-1|TRBD1|TRBJ2-7
TGCGCCAGCAGCCAACATTGGACAGGGGGCCTCGAGCAGTACTTC
CASSQHWTGGLEQYF
>-|TRBV30|-|TRBJ2-7
TGTGCCTGGAGGGAGAGCTACGAGCAGTACTTC
CAWRESYEQYF
>-|TRBV7-7|-|TRBJ1-4
TGTGCCAGCAGCCCCCGGGCGGGAGCAACTAATGAAAAACTGTTTTTT
CASSPRAGATNEKLFF
>once|TRBV7-2|TRBD1|TRBJ2-5
TGTGCCAGCAGCGCCCGGGACAGGGGGCATGAGACCCAGTACTTC
CASSARDRGHETQYF
>-|TRBV11-2|-|TRBJ2-7
TGTGCCAGCAGCTTAGTGCCGGGGGCCTGGGAGCAGTACTTC
CASSLVPGAWEQYF
>once|TRBV29-1|TRBD2|TRBJ2-3
TGCAGCGTCCTCACACGATACGGAAGTCGGTCTAGCGGGACCACAGATACGCAGTATTTT
CSVLTRYGSRSSGTTDTQYF
>-|TRBV6-6|-|TRBJ2-7
TGTGCCAGCAGCCCCTTAGGCGGGTTGGAGGAGGGCGAGCAGTACTTC
CASSPLGGLEEGEQYF
>once|TRBV13|-|TRBJ2-7
TGTGCCAGCAGCTTAGAAGGCGAGCAGTACTTC
CASSLEGEQYF
>once|TRBV28|TRBD2|TRBJ2-7
TGTGCCAGCAGTTTAGCGGGGGAGACCTACGAGCAGTACTTC
CASSLAGETYEQYF
>-|TRBV19|-|TRBJ1-4
TGTGCCAGTAGTCCGGCGACCGAAACTAATGAAAAACTGTTTTTT
CASSPATETNEKLFF
>-|TRBV23-1|-|TRBJ1-5
TGCGCCAGCAGTCAATCAGACAGAACTAGCAATCAGCCCCAGCATTTT
CASSQSDRTSNQPQHF
>-|TRBV10-1|-|TRBJ1-3
TGCGCCAGCAGCACCAAGAGTAGGGGAAACACCATATATTTT
CASSTKSRGNTIYF
>-|TRBV7-9|-|TRBJ2-7
TGTGCCAGCAGCTTGGGACGGTCAACCTACGAGCAGTACTTC
CASSLGRSTYEQYF
>-|TRBV27|-|TRBJ1-5
TGTGCCAGCAGTTTATACCCGTATAGCAATCAGCCCCAGCATTTT
CASSLYPYSNQPQHF
>once|TRBV27|TRBD1|TRBJ2-5
TGTGCCACCCGGACAGGGGGTACCCAAGAGACCCAGTACTTC
CATRTGGTQETQYF
>-|TRBV4-3|TRBD1|TRBJ1-2
TGCGCCAGCAGCCAAGTTTACAGGGGGAACTATGGCTACACCTTC
CASSQVYRGNYGYTF